The entry below gives a single T cell receptor (beta chain) sequence along with its context. Antigen specificity is unknown. CDR3 regions of TCR beta were amplified from RNA transcripts. First-round RT-PCR relied on HTBI primers, and a second-round multiplex PCR came next. TCRdb reanalysed the multiplex PCR reads using MiXCR and keeps one entry per CDR3 protein. This sample has 400,000 to 450,000 distinct CDR3 sequences, with 20% to 25% found just once. This entry belongs to a study of Graves' ophthalmopathy and Graves' hyperthyroidism. In the study overall: Peripheral blood (taken before any treatment) was collected at initial diagnosis. Study results and limitations: A roughly 84% specificity and just under 90% sensitivity were achieved by a 13-signature model that separated ophthalmopathy from stable hyperthyroidism. Most thyroid-expanded clonotypes exceeding 0.001 frequency were also found in blood.

Researchers turned away patients with other autoimmune diseases, uncontrolled infections, pregnancy or lactation. J was trimmed by 1 base and V by 3 bases; bases with no gene match: 3. The CDR3 sequence is 15 residues long. Germline V gene data show CDR1 as DFQATT and CDR2 as SNEGSKA (reference sequence). This sequence joins TRBV20-1 and TRBJ1-5, with 10 bases lining up with TRBD1. The sample was peripheral blood. The TCR was taken from a woman in her late teens or twenties with stable Graves' hyperthyroidism. The CDR3: CSASPGQGSNQPQHF. CDR3 DNA: TGCAGTGCTAGTCCGGGACAGGGGAGCAATCAGCCCCAGCATTTT.